This record looks at one TCR beta chain sequence and its context. The antigen is undetermined. These data belong to a study of cytomegalovirus exposure and HLA in healthy donors. These donors counted as nominally healthy when sampled, but unrecorded immune exposures were likely. With 60 Vbeta and 13 Jbeta primers, the PCR was carried out. Measured with immunoSEQ multiplex PCR; TCRdb has only the in-frame clones, and not every one. The table includes 150,000 to 200,000 clones, 70% to 80% detected once. The study's findings and limits: Data from an earlier analysis indicated that most TCR beta V segments were productive either about 87% or about 30% of the time. Among TCR sequences, most were rare, though some public TCRs appeared in many donors. A later analysis linked a missense DCLRE1C variant to TCR beta V- and J-gene trimming.

V was pared by 3 bases and J by 3 bases, with 4 bases of the junction left unmatched. CDR3 size: 14 residues. CDR1 is LNHDA, CDR2 SQIVND, per germline (reference sequence). The sequence derives from a man in his late teens or twenties in good health and CMV-seropositive. Material: PBMCs. The chain has TRBV19 and TRBJ2-7, with 8 positions matching TRBD2. DNA of the CDR3: TGTGCCAGTAGTATCAGCGGGAGTAGCTACGAGCAGTACTTC. This sequence encodes CASSISGSSYEQYF.